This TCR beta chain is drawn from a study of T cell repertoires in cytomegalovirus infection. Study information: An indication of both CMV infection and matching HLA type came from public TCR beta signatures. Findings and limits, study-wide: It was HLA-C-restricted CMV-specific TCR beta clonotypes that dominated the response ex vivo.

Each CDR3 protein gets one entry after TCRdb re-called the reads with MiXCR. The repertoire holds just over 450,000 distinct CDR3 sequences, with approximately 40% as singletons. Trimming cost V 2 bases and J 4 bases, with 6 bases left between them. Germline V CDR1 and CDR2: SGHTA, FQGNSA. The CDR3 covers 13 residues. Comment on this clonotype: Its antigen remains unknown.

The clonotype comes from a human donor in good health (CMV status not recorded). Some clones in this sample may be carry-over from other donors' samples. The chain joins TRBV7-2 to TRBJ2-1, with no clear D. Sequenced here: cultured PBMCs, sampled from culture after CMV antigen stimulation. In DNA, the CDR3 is TGTGCCAGCAGCTTATCAGAATACAATGAGCAGTTCTTC. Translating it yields CASSLSEYNEQFF.